This T cell receptor beta chain was observed in a study of blood T cell repertoires in COVID-19. The CDR3 totals 13 residues. V was clipped by 8 bases and J by 0 bases, with 8 bases between them. Germline V gives CDR1 MNHEY, CDR2 SVGAGI. Using immunoSEQ multiplex PCR, the repertoire was profiled, and TCRdb retains in-frame clones only, with some absent. This sample carries about 200,000 clones, more than 85% of them seen once, and the ten largest clones take approximately 10%. Sequenced material: peripheral blood. This TCR derives from a woman aged 50 to 60 with COVID-19, enrolled during active disease. V gene TRBV6-5 combines with J gene TRBJ1-3, with a tentative D call TRBD1 (5 bases). CDR3 bases: TGTGCCAGCCGGACATCCTCTGGAAACACCATATATTTT. Encoded protein: CASRTSSGNTIYF.